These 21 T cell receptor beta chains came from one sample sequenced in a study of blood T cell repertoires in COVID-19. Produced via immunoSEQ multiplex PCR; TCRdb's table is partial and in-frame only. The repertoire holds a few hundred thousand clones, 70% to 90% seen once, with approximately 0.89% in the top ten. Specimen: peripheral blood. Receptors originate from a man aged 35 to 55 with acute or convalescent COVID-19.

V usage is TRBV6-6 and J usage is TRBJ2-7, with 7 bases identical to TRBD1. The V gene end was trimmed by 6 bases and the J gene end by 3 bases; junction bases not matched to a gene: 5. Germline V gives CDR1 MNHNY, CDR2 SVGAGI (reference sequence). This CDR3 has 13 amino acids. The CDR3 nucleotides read TGTGCCAGCAGGGGGACAGAGAACTACGAGCAGTACTTC. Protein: CASRGTENYEQYF.

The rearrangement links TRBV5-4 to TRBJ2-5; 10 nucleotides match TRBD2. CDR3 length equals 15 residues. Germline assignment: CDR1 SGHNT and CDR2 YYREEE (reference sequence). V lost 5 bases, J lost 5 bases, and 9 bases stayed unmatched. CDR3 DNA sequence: TGTGCCAGCAGGCAAGGAGCGGGGGGGCCGGAGACCCAGTACTTC. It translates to CASRQGAGGPETQYF. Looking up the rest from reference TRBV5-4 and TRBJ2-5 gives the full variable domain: ETGVTQSPTHLIKTRGQQVTLRCSSQSGHNTVSWYQQALGQGPQFIFQYYREEENGRGNFPPRFSGLQFPNYSSELNVNALELDDSALYLCASRQGAGGPETQYFGPGTRLLVL.

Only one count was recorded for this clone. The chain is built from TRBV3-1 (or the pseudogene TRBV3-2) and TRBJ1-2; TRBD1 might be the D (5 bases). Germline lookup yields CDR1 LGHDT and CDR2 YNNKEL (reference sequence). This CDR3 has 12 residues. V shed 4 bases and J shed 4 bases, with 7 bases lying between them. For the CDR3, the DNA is TGTGCCAGCAGCCTCGGGGGCTATGGCTACACCTTC. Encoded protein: CASSLGGYGYTF.

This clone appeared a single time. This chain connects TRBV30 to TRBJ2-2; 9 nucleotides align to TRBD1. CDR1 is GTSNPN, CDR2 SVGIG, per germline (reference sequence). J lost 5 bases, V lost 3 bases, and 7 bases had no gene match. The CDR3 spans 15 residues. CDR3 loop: CAWSTGGHVTGELFF. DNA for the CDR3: TGTGCCTGGAGCACAGGGGGCCACGTAACCGGGGAGCTGTTTTTT.

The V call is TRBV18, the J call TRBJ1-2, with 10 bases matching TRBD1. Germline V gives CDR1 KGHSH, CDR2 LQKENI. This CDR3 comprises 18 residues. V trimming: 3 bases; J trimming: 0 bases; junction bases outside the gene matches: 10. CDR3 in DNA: TGTGCCAGCTCACCCTTGCGACAGGGGGCGAGTTCTAACTATGGCTACACCTTC. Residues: CASSPLRQGASSNYGYTF.

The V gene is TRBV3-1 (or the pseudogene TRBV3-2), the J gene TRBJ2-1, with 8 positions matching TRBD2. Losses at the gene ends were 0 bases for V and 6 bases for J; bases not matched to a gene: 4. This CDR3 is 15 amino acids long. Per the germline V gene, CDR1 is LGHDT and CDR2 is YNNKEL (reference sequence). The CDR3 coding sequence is TGTGCCAGCAGCCAAGAAACGGGGGGGGGCAATGAGCAGTTCTTC. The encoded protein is CASSQETGGGNEQFF.

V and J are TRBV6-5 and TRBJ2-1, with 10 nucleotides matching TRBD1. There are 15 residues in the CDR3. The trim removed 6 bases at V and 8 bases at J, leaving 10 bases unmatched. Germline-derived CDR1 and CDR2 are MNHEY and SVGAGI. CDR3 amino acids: CASRARTGGGDEQFF. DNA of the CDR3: TGTGCCAGCAGGGCAAGGACAGGGGGAGGGGATGAGCAGTTCTTC.

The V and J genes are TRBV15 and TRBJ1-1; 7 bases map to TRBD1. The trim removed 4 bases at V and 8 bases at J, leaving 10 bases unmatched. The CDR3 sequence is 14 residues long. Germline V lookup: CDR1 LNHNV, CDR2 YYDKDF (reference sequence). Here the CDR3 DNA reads TGTGCCACCAGCACAGAGACAGGGCCTAGGGAAGCTTTCTTT. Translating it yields CATSTETGPREAFF.

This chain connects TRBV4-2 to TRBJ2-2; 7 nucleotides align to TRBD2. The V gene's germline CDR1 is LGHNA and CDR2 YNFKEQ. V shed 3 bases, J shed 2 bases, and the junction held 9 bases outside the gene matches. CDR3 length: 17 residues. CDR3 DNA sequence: TGTGCCAGCAGCCAGGATTCTACTAGCGACAACACCGGGGAGCTGTTTTTT. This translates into CASSQDSTSDNTGELFF.

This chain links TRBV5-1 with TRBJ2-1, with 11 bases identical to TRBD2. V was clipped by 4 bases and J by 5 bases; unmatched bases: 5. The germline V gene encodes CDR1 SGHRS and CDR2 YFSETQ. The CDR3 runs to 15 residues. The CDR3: CASSVAGGLNNEQFF. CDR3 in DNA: TGCGCCAGCAGCGTAGCGGGGGGGCTAAACAATGAGCAGTTCTTC. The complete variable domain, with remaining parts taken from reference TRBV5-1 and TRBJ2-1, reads KAGVTQTPRYLIKTRGQQVTLSCSPISGHRSVSWYQQTPGQGLQFLFEYFSETQRNKGNFPGRFSGRQFSNSRSEMNVSTLELGDSALYLCASSVAGGLNNEQFFGPGTRLTVL.

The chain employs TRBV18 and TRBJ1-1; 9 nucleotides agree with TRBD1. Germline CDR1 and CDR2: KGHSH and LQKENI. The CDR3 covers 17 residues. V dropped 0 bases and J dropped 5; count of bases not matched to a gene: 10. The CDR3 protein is CASSPPLGTGSETEAFF. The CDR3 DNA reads TGTGCCAGCTCACCACCTCTCGGGACAGGGTCGGAAACTGAAGCTTTCTTT. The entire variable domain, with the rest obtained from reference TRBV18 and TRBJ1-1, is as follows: NAGVMQNPRHLVRRRGQEARLRCSPMKGHSHVYWYRQLPEEGLKFMVYLQKENIIDESGMPKERFSAEFPKEGPSILRIQQVVRGDSAAYFCASSPPLGTGSETEAFFGQGTRLTVV.

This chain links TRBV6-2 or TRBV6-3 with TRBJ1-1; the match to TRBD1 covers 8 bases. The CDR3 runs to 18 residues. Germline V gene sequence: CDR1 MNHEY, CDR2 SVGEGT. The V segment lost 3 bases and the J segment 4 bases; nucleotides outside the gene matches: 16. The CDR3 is CASSYDQAGGLGRTEAFF. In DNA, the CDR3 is TGTGCCAGCAGTTATGACCAGGCAGGGGGCCTCGGGCGCACTGAAGCTTTCTTT.

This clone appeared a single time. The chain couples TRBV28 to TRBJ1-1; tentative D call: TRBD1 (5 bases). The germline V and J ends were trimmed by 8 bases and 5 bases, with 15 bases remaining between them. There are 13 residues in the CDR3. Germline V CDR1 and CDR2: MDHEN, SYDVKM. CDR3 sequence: CASGGGRWTEAFF. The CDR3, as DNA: TGTGCCAGCGGGGGAGGGCGTTGGACTGAAGCTTTCTTT.

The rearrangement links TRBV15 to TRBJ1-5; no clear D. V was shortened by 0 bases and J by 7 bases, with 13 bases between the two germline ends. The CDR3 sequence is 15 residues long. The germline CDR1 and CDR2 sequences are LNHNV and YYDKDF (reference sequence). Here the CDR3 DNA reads TGTGCCACCAGCAGAGATCCTGGGAGAGGGCAGCCCCAGCATTTT. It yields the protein CATSRDPGRGQPQHF.

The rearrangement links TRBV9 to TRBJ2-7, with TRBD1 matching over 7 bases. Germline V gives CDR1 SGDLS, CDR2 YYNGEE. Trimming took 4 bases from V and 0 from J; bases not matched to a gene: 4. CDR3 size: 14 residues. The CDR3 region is CASSTQGSSYEQYF. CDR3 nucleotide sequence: TGTGCCAGCAGCACACAGGGGAGCTCCTACGAGCAGTACTTC.

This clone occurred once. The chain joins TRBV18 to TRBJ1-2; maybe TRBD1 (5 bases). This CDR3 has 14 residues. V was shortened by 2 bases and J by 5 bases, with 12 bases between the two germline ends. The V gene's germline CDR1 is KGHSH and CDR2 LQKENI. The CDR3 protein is CASSPSPTGYGYTF. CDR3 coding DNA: TGTGCCAGCTCACCATCTCCTACAGGATATGGCTACACCTTC.

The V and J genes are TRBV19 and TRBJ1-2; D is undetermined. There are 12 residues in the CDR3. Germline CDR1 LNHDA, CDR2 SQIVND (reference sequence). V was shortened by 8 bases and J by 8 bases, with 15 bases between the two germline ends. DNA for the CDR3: TGTGCCAGTGCCTTCCTTGGAGCCGGCTACACCTTC. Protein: CASAFLGAGYTF. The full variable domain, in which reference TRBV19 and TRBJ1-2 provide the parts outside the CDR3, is DGGITQSPKYLFRKEGQNVTLSCEQNLNHDAMYWYRQDPGQGLRLIYYSQIVNDFQKGDIAEGYSVSREKKESFPLTVTSAQKNPTAFYLCASAFLGAGYTFGSGTRLTVV.

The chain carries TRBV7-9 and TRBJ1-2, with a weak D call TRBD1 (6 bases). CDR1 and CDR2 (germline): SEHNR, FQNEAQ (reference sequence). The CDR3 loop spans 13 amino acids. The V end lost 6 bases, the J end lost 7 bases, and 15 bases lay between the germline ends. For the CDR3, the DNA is TGTGCCAGCAGGCGACAGGAAGCCTCTGGCTACACCTTC. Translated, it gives CASRRQEASGYTF.

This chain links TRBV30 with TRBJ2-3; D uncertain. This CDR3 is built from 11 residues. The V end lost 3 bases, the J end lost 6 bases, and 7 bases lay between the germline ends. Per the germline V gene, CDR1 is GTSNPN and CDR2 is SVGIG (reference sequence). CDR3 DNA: TGTGCCTGGAGCTTGTCGGATACGCAGTATTTT. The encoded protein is CAWSLSDTQYF.

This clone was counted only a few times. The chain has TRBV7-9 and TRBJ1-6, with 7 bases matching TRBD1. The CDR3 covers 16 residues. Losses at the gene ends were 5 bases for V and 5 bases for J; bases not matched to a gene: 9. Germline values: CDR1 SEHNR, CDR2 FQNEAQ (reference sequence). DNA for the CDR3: TGTGCCAGCAGCAAAATACAGGGGACCAATAATTCACCCCTCCACTTT. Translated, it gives CASSKIQGTNNSPLHF.

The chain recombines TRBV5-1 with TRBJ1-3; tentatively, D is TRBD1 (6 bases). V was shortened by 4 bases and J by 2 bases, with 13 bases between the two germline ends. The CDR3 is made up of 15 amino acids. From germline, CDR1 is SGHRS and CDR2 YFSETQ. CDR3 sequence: CASSPQGLAGNTIYF. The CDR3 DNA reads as TGCGCCAGCAGCCCACAGGGTTTGGCTGGAAACACCATATATTTT.